This record concerns one TCR beta chain sequence. This sample was included in a study of regulatory T cells in long-lasting Graves disease. This sample's time point: newly diagnosed GD, antithyroid drugs for less than 3 months. Making the TCR library involved RNA that had been extracted from PBMCs. Arm-PCR of CDR3 regions and iRepertoire HTBI primers were used to build TCR beta libraries. The authors' processing: Samples jointly harbored about 62 TRBV and more than eleven TRBJ segments. A single record per CDR3 protein comes from TCRdb applying MiXCR to the multiplex PCR reads. V and J calls and clone size were set by TCRdb, not the authors. Among 400,000 to 500,000 distinct CDR3 sequences listed, roughly 15% were seen once. V lost 0 bases and J lost 5; bases outside the gene matches: 1. CDR3 length: 15 amino acids. Germline V gene data show CDR1 as SGHRS and CDR2 as YFSETQ. Another study also made use of these data, one on T cells in Graves' hyperthyroidism and ophthalmopathy. This second report adds: Any patient presenting with uncontrolled infection, other autoimmune disease, pregnancy or lactation was left out. A set of HTBI primers served as the primers for a first-round RT-PCR of the TCR CDR3.

The sequenced sample was peripheral blood mononuclear cells (PBMCs), obtained at new diagnosis, from a patient treated with antithyroid drugs. The receptor's source is a woman in her fifties or sixties with Graves disease. This sequence joins TRBV5-1 and TRBJ1-6; 8 bases align to TRBD1. This CDR3 is CASSLGTGNNSPLHF. CDR3 coding DNA: TGCGCCAGCAGCTTGGGGACAGGGAATAATTCACCCCTCCACTTT.